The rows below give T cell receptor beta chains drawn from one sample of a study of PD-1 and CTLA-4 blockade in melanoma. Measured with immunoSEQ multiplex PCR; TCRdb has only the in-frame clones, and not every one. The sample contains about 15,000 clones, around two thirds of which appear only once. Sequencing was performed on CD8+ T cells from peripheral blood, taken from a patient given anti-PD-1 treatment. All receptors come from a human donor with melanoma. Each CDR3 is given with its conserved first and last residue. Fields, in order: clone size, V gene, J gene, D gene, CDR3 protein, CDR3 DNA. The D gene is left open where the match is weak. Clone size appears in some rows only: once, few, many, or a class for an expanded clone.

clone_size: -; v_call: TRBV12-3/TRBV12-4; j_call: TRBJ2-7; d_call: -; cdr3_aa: CASSLTYEQYF; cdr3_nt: TGTGCCAGCAGTCTAACTTACGAGCAGTACTTC
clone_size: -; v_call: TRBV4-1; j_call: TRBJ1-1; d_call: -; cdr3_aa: CASSQVNMGDTEAFF; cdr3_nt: TGCGCCAGCAGCCAAGTCAATATGGGGGATACTGAAGCTTTCTTT
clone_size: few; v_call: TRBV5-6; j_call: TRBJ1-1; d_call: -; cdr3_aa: CASMRAGVNTEAFF; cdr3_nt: TGTGCCAGCATGCGGGCAGGGGTGAACACTGAAGCTTTCTTT
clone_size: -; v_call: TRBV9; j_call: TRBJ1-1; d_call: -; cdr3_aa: CASSPQGAGTEAFF; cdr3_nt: TGTGCCAGCAGCCCTCAAGGAGCGGGCACTGAAGCTTTCTTT
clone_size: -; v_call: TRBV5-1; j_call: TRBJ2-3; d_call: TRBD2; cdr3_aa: CASSFGLAGDTQYF; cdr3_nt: TGCGCCAGCAGCTTTGGACTAGCGGGGGATACGCAGTATTTT
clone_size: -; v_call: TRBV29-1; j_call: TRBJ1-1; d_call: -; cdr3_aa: CSVDPTGNTEAFF; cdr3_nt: TGCAGCGTTGACCCGACAGGGAACACTGAAGCTTTCTTT
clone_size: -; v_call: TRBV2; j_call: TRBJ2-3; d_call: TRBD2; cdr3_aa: CASSTIAGGATSTDTQYF; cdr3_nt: TGTGCCAGCAGTACTATAGCGGGAGGGGCGACTAGCACAGATACGCAGTATTTT
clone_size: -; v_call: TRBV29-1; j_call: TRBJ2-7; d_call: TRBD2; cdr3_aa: CSVEDVTSGGYEQYF; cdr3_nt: TGCAGCGTTGAAGATGTAACTAGCGGGGGCTACGAGCAGTACTTC
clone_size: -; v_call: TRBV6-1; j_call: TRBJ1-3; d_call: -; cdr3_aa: CASSEMDYSGNTIYF; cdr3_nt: TGTGCCAGCAGTGAGATGGACTACTCTGGAAACACCATATATTTT
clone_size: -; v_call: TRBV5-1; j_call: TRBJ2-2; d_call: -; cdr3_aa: CASSFWGTGELFF; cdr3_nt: TGCGCCAGCAGCTTTTGGGGAACCGGGGAGCTGTTTTTT
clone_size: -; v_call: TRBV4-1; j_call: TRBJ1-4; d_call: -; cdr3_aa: CASSQSFGRENEKLFF; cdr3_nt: TGCGCCAGCAGCCAATCCTTCGGGAGAGAAAATGAAAAACTGTTTTTT
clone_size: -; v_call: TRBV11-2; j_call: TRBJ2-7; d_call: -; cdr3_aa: CASSLDQGSSYEQYF; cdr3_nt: TGTGCCAGCAGCTTAGATCAAGGGTCCTCCTACGAGCAGTACTTC
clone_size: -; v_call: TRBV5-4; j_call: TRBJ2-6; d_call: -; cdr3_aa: CASSFQGGNVLTF; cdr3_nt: TGTGCCAGCAGCTTTCAGGGGGGAAACGTCCTGACTTTC
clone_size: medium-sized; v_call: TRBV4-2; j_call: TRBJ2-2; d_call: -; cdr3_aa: CASSQERVTGELFF; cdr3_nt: TGTGCCAGCAGCCAAGAAAGAGTCACCGGGGAGCTGTTTTTT
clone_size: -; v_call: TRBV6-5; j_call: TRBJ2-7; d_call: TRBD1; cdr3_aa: CASSLSDRETYEQYF; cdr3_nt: TGTGCCAGCAGCCTCTCGGACAGGGAGACCTACGAGCAGTACTTC
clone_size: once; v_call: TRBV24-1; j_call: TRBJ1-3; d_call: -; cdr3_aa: CATPLNAGNLWKHHIF; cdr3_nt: TGTGCCACCCCCCTCAATGCGGGGAACCTCTGGAAACACCATATATTT
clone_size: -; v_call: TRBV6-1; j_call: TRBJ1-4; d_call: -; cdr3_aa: CASSDGQAPNEKLFF; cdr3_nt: TGTGCCAGCAGTGACGGACAAGCCCCTAATGAAAAACTGTTTTTT
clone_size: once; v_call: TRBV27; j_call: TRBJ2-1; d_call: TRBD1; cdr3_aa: CASTTQGSYNEQFF; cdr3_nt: TGTGCCAGCACAACACAGGGGTCCTACAATGAGCAGTTCTTC
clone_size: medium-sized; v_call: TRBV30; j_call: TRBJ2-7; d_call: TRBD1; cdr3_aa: CAWARDSSYEQYF; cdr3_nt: TGTGCCTGGGCCCGGGACAGCTCCTACGAGCAGTACTTC
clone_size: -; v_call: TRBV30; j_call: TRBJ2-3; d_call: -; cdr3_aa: CAWSASEDTDTQYF; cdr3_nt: TGTGCCTGGAGTGCCAGCGAGGACACAGATACGCAGTATTTT
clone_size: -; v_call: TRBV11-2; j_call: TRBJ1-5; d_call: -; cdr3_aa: CASSLQGSVSNQPQHF; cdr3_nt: TGTGCCAGCAGCTTACAGGGCTCCGTGAGCAATCAGCCCCAGCATTTT
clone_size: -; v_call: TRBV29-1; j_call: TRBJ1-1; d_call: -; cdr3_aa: CSVVLNSEAFF; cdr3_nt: TGCAGCGTGGTCCTGAACAGTGAAGCTTTCTTT
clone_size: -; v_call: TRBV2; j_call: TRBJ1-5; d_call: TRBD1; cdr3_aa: CASSDPGQGTYNQPQHF; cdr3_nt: TGTGCCAGCAGTGATCCGGGACAGGGTACTTACAATCAGCCCCAGCATTTT
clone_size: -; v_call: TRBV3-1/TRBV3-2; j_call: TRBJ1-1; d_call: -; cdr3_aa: CASSRPGSRLDTEAFF; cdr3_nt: TGTGCCAGCAGCCGGCCGGGTTCCCGCCTGGACACTGAAGCTTTCTTT
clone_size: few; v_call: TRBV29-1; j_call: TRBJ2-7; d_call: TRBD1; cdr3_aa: CSVEQGNTYEQYF; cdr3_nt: TGCAGCGTAGAACAGGGGAACACCTACGAGCAGTACTTC
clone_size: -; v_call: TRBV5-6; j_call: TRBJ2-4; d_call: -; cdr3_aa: CASSLERGNIQYF; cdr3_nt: TGTGCCAGCAGCTTGGAGAGGGGGAACATTCAGTACTTC
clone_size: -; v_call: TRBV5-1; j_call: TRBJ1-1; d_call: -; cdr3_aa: CASSLGRSDTEAFF; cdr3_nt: TGCGCCAGCAGCTTGGGAAGGAGCGATACTGAAGCTTTCTTT
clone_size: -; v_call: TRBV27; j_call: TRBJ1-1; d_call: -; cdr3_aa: CASSLSPAGTEAFF; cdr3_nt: TGTGCCAGCAGCCTTTCCCCGGCGGGCACTGAAGCTTTCTTT
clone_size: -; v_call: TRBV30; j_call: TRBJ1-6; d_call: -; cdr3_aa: CAWSETGALHF; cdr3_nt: TGTGCCTGGAGTGAGACGGGGGCCCTCCACTTT
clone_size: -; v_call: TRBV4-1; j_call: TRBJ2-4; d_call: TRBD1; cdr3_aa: CASSQVPGQGFKNIQYF; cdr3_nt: TGCGCCAGCAGCCAAGTCCCGGGACAGGGGTTCAAAAACATTCAGTACTTC
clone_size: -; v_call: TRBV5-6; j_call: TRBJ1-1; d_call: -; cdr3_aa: CASSLAGTSTEAFF; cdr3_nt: TGTGCCAGCAGCTTGGCAGGTACGTCCACTGAAGCTTTCTTT
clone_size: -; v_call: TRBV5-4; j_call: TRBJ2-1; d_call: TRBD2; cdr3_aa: CASSLGLAGIGDQFF; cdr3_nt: TGTGCCAGCAGCTTGGGGCTAGCGGGGATCGGCGATCAGTTCTTC
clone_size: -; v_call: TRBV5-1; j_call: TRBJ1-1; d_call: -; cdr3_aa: CASSFGHPIENTEAFF; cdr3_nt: TGCGCCAGCAGCTTCGGGCATCCGATTGAAAACACTGAAGCTTTCTTT
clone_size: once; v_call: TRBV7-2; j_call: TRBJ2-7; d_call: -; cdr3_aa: CASSPLAYPSYEQYF; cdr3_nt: TGTGCCAGCAGTCCGCTAGCGTACCCCTCCTACGAGCAGTACTTC
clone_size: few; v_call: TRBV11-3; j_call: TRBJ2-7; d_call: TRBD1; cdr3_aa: CASSSTGAPYEQYF; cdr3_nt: TGTGCCAGCAGCTCTACAGGGGCCCCCTACGAGCAGTACTTC
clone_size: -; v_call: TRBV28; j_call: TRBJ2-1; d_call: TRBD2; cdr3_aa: CASSLGPSGRPYNEQFF; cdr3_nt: TGTGCCAGCAGTTTAGGTCCTAGCGGGAGACCCTACAATGAGCAGTTCTTC
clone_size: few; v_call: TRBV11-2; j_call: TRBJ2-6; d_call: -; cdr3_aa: CASSLAGAGANVLTF; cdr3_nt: TGTGCCAGCAGCTTAGCGGGGGCTGGGGCCAACGTCCTGACTTTC
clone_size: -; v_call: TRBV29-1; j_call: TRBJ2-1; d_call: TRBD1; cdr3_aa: CSVEDPGKGRGNFF; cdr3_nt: TGCAGCGTTGAAGATCCTGGTAAAGGCAGGGGGAACTTCTTC
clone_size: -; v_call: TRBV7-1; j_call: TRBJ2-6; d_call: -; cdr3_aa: CASSRCHEGQSRANVLTF; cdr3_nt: TGTGCCAGCAGCAGGTGTCACGAGGGACAAAGTCGGGCCAACGTCCTGACTTTC
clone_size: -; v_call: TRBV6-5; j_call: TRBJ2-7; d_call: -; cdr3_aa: CASSYSPGAGYEQYF; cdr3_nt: TGTGCCAGCAGTTACTCACCGGGGGCGGGGTACGAGCAGTACTTC
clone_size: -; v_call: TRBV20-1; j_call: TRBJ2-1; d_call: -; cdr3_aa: CSASMGLEQFF; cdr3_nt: TGCAGTGCTAGTATGGGGCTGGAGCAGTTCTTC
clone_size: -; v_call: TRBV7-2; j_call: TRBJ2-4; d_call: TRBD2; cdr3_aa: CASSLSAASGGQNIQYF; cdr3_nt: TGTGCCAGCAGCTTATCCGCGGCCTCGGGGGGACAAAACATTCAGTACTTC
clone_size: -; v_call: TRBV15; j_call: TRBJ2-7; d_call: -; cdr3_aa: CATSKGAGGEQYF; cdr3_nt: TGTGCCACCAGCAAAGGGGCCGGGGGCGAGCAGTACTTC
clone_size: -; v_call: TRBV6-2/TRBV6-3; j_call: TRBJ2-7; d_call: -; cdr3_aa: CASSYLGGQTYEQYF; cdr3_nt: TGTGCCAGCAGTTACCTCGGGGGGCAGACCTACGAGCAGTACTTC
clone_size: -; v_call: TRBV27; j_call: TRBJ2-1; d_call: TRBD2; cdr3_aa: CASRGGRIWYNEQFF; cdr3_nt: TGTGCCAGCAGGGGCGGGAGGATCTGGTACAATGAGCAGTTCTTC
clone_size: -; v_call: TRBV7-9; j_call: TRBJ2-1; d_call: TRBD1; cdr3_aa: CASGARDRVYNEQFF; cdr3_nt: TGTGCCAGCGGCGCAAGGGACAGGGTCTACAATGAGCAGTTCTTC
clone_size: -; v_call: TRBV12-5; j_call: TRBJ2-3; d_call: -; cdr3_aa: CASGMGVRTYTDTQYF; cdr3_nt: TGTGCTAGTGGTATGGGGGTGAGGACCTACACAGATACGCAGTATTTT
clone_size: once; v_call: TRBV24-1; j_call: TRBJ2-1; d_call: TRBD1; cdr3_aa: CATGQGTEQFF; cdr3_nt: TGTGCCACGGGACAGGGCACTGAGCAGTTCTTC
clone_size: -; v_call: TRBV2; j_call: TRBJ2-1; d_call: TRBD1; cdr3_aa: CASSGPGGYNEQFF; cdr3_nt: TGTGCCAGCAGTGGTCCAGGGGGCTACAATGAGCAGTTCTTC
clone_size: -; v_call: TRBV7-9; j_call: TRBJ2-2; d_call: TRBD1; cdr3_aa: CASSSFDRGNTGELFF; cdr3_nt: TGTGCCAGCAGCTCATTTGACAGGGGGAACACCGGGGAGCTGTTTTTT
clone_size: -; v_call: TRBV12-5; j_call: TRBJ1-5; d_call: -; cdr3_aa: CATGGTLGQPQHF; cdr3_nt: TGTGCTACGGGGGGCACTCTAGGGCAGCCCCAGCATTTT
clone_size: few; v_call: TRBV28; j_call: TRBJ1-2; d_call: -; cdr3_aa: CASSRRGYGYTF; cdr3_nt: TGTGCCAGCTCCCGAAGAGGCTATGGCTACACCTTC
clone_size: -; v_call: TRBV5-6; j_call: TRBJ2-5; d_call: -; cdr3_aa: CASSTAETQYF; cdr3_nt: TGTGCCAGCTCGACCGCAGAGACCCAGTACTTC
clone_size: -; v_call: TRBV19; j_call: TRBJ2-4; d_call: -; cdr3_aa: CASRGTLGKNIQYF; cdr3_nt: TGTGCCAGTAGGGGGACCCTAGGCAAAAACATTCAGTACTTC